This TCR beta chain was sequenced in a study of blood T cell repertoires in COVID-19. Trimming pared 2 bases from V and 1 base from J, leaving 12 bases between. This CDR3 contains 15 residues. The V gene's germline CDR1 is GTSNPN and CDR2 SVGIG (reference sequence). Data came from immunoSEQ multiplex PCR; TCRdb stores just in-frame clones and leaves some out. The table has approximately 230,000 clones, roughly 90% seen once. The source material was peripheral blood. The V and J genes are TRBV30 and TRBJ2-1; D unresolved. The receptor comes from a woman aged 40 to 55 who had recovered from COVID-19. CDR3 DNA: TGTGCCTGGAGTCGAGACGGGTCATCCTACAATGAGCAGTTCTTC. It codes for CAWSRDGSSYNEQFF.